This record covers a single TCR beta chain. At deep level, the assay was performed. The authors distributed each subset's genomic DNA evenly over several immunoSEQ plates. Measured with immunoSEQ multiplex PCR; TCRdb has only the in-frame clones, and not every one. Counted here are about 2.1 million clones, about 93% occurring once; the ten biggest clones make up about 1.7%. J lost 2 bases, V lost 2 bases, and 14 bases had no gene match. CDR1 and CDR2 from the germline V gene are SGHRS and YFSETQ. The CDR3 runs 20 residues. CD8 cells classed as naive were CD45RO-negative and positively selected for CCR7, excluding terminally differentiated effector memory CD45RA+ cells. The data were obtained in a study of shared clonotypes between healthy human individuals. Study overall: The donor pool was made up of two women and three men aged 18 to 49.

Material for sequencing was naive CD8+ T cells from PBMCs. V is TRBV5-1 and J is TRBJ2-6; 9 bases are shared with TRBD1. The clonotype comes from a man between 18 and 29 years old in good health. Some clones in this sample may be carry-over from other donors' samples. In DNA form, the CDR3 reads TGCGCCAGCAGCTTCGAAGGGGGCCGGGACAGGGCGGCTGGGGCCAACGTCCTGACTTTC. Protein sequence: CASSFEGGRDRAAGANVLTF.